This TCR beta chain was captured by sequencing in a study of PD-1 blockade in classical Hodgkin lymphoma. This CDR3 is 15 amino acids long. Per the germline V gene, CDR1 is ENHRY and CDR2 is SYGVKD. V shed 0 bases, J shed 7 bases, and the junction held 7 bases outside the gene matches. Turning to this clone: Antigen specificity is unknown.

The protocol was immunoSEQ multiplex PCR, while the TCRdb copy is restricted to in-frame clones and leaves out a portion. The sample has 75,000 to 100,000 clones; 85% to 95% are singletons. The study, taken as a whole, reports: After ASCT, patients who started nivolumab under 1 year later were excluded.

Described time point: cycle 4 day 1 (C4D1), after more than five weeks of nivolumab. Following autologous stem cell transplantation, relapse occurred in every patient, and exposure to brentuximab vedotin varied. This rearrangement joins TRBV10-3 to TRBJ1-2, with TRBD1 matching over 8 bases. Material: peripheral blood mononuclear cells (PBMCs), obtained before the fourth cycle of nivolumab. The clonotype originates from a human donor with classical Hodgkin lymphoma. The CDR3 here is CAISESPGGDFGYTF. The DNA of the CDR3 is TGTGCCATCAGTGAGTCGCCAGGGGGCGACTTTGGCTACACCTTC.